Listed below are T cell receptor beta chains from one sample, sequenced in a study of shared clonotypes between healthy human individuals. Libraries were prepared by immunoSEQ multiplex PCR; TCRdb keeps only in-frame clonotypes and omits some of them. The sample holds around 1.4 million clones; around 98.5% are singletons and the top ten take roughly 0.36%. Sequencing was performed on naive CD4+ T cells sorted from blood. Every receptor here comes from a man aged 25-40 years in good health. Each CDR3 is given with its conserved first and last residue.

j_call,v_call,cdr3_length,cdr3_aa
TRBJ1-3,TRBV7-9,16,CASSWGTASSGNTIYF
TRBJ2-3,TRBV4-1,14,CASSDLAGEDTQYF
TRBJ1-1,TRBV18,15,CASSLTDVLDTEAFF
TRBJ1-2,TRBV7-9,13,CASSSTPNYGYTF
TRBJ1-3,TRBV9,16,CASSGTGLQEENTIYF
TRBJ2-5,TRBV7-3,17,CASSLASDGAVQETQYF
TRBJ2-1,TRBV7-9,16,CASSLLGLAGVNEQFF
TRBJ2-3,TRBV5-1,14,CASSLDGGGDTQYF
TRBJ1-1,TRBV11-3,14,CASSQGGENTEAFF
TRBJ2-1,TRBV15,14,CATSRTSGSGEQFF